A selection of T cell receptor beta chains follows, all from one sample in a study of blood T cell repertoires in COVID-19. Generated by immunoSEQ multiplex PCR, the TCRdb table keeps only in-frame clones and is missing some. The sample has more than 110,000 clones; roughly 90% are singletons. Material for sequencing was PBMCs or T cells enriched from blood (not recorded which). Every receptor here comes from a man aged 50 to 59 who had recovered from COVID-19. Each CDR3 is given with its conserved first and last residue. D genes are given only for firm matches. The listing skips clone size in some rows; elsewhere it reads once, few, many or a size class.

V	D	J	size	DNA	CDR3
TRBV6-5	TRBD2	TRBJ2-5	-	TGTGCCAGCAGGCGGACTAGCGGGGTACAAGAGACCCAGTACTTC	CASRRTSGVQETQYF
TRBV19	TRBD1	TRBJ2-7	-	TGTGCCAGTAGTATAGCCGAGGGACAGGGGGTCTACGAGCAGTACTTC	CASSIAEGQGVYEQYF
TRBV10-2	TRBD2	TRBJ2-3	-	TGCGCCAGCAGGACCGGGACTAGCGGGAGCTACACAGATACGCAGTATTTT	CASRTGTSGSYTDTQYF
TRBV5-6	TRBD1	TRBJ2-7	-	TGTGCCAGCAGCTTGCTTGGGACAGGGACCTACGAGCAGTACTTC	CASSLLGTGTYEQYF
TRBV4-3	-	TRBJ2-7	few	TGCGCCAGCAGCCCAGACATCACGCGCATTTTGTACGAGCAGTACTTC	CASSPDITRILYEQYF
TRBV7-8	-	TRBJ1-5	-	TGTGCCAGCAGCTTAGACGGACACTATAGCAATCAGCCCCAGCATTTT	CASSLDGHYSNQPQHF
TRBV21-1	-	TRBJ2-1	-	TGTGCCAGCAGCAAAGAGGGTGGCGGGGGGGCCACAGCCAATGAGCAGTTCTTC	CASSKEGGGGATANEQFF
TRBV10-3	TRBD1	TRBJ2-5	-	TGTGCCATCAGTGAGTCGGTGGGACAGACACAAGAGACCCAGTACTTC	CAISESVGQTQETQYF
TRBV7-9	-	TRBJ2-6	-	TGTGCCAGCAGCGAAAATCGATACCATGACAGTCGGGCCAACGTCCTGACTTTC	CASSENRYHDSRANVLTF
TRBV6-4	-	TRBJ2-2	-	TGTGCCAGCAGTGAAGGTGTGGAGGGGGAGCTGTTTTTT	CASSEGVEGELFF
TRBV5-4	-	TRBJ1-5	-	TGTGCCAGCAGCTTGGGCCGGGACTTAAATCAGCCCCAGCATTTT	CASSLGRDLNQPQHF
TRBV7-3	TRBD1	TRBJ2-7	-	TGTGCCAGCAGCCCCACTATACAGGGGAGAGCTTTGTGGGCCTACGAGCAGTACTTC	CASSPTIQGRALWAYEQYF
TRBV23-1	-	TRBJ1-1	-	TGCGCCAGCAGTCAAAGGGGTGTCGGGGGCACTGAAGCTTTCTTT	CASSQRGVGGTEAFF
TRBV7-2	TRBD1	TRBJ1-4	once	TGTGCCAGCACCGGACAGGGTCTTGAGAAACTGTTTTTT	CASTGQGLEKLFF
TRBV6-5	TRBD1	TRBJ2-5	-	TGTGCCAGCATTCCGGGACAGGACTATGGAGAGACCCAGTACTTC	CASIPGQDYGETQYF
TRBV15	TRBD1	TRBJ2-6	-	TGTGCCACCAACCCGGGACAGGGGGCTGGGGCCAACGTCCTGACTTTC	CATNPGQGAGANVLTF
TRBV30	TRBD1	TRBJ1-2	-	TGTGCCTGGAGTCGGACAGGGGCGAACTATGGCTACACCTTC	CAWSRTGANYGYTF
TRBV18	-	TRBJ1-1	-	TGTGCCAGCTCACAGGGGAAGGGCACTGAAGCTTTCTTT	CASSQGKGTEAFF
TRBV2	TRBD2	TRBJ2-3	-	TGTGCCAGCAGCCGGGGACTAGCGAGCCCAGATACGCAGTATTTT	CASSRGLASPDTQYF
TRBV10-3	TRBD1	TRBJ1-2	once	TGTGCCATCAGTGACACCGGGACAGGGTCGGACTATGGCTACACCTTC	CAISDTGTGSDYGYTF
TRBV12-3/TRBV12-4	TRBD1	TRBJ2-1	-	TGTGCCAGCAGCGGACAGGGCCACAATGAGCAGTTCTTC	CASSGQGHNEQFF
TRBV5-1	-	TRBJ2-7	few	TGCGCCAGCAGCTTGGGAAGGAACAGAAATGAGGGCGACGAGCAGTACTTC	CASSLGRNRNEGDEQYF
TRBV19	-	TRBJ1-3	-	TGTGCCAGTAGTTGGCAGAACTCTGGAAACACCATATATTTT	CASSWQNSGNTIYF
TRBV7-3	-	TRBJ1-1	-	TGTGCCAGCAGCCCCCTGGGGGGCACTGAAGCTTTCTTT	CASSPLGGTEAFF
TRBV5-4	TRBD1	TRBJ1-1	-	TGTGCCAGCCTACGACAGGGATGGGACACTGAAGCTTTCTTT	CASLRQGWDTEAFF
TRBV18	-	TRBJ2-1	once	TGTGCCAGCTCACCCCTCCCCTACAATGAGCAGTTCTTC	CASSPLPYNEQFF
TRBV7-3	-	TRBJ2-3	-	TGTGCCAGCAGCCCGCCTGGGGGAGGAGATACGCAGTATTTT	CASSPPGGGDTQYF
TRBV7-6	-	TRBJ2-1	-	TGTGCCAGCGCACCTGGACTACCCAATGAGCAGTTCTTC	CASAPGLPNEQFF
TRBV6-2/TRBV6-3	-	TRBJ2-3	-	TGTGCCAGCAGTTCTAGGAAGGAAACAGATACGCAGTATTTT	CASSSRKETDTQYF